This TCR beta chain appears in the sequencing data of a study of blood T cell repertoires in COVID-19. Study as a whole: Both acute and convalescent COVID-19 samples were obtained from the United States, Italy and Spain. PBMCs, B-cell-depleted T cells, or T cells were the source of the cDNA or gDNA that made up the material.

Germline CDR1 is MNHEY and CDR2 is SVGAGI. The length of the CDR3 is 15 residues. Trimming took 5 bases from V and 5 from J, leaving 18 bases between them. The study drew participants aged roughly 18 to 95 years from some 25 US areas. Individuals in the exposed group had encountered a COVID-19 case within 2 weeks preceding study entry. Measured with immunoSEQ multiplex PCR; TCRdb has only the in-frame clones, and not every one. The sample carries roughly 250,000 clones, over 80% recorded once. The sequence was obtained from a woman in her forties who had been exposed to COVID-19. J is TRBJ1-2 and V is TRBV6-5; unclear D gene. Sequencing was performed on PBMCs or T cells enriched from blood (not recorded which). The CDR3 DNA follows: TGTGCCAGCAGTCCCTATACCGGCCACGGGTATGGCTACACCTTC. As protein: CASSPYTGHGYGYTF.